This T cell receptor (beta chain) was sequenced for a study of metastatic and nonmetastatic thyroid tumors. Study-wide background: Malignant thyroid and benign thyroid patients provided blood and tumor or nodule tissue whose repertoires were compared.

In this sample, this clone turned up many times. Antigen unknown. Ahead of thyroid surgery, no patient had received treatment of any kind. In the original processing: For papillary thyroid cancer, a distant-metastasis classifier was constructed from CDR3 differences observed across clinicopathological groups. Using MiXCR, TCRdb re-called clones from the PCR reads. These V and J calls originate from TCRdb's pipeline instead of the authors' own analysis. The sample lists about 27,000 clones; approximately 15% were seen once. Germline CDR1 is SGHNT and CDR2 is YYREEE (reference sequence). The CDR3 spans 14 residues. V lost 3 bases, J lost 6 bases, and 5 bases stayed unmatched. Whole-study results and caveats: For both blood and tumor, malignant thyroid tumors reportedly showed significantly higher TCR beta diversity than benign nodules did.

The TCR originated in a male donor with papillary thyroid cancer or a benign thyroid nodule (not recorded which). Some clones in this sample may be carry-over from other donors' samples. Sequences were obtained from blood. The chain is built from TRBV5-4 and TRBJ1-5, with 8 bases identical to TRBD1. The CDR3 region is CASSSDRGSQPQHF. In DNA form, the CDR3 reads TGTGCCAGCAGCTCAGACAGGGGAAGTCAGCCCCAGCATTTT.